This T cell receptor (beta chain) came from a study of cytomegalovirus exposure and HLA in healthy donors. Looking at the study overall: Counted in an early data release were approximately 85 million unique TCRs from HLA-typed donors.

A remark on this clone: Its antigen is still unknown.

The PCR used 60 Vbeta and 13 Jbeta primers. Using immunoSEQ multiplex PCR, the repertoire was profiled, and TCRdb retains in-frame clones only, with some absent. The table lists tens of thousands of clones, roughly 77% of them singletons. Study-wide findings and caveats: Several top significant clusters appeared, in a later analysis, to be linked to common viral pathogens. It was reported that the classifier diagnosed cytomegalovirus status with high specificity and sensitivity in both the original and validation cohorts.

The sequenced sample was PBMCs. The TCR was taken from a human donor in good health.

For the CDR3, the DNA is TGTGCCAGCAAAAAACAGGGAAAGGGGGCCGTTGAAAAACTGTTTTTT. This sequence encodes CASKKQGKGAVEKLFF. The chain carries TRBV11-2 and TRBJ1-4; 7 nucleotides match TRBD1. After removal of 7 bases from V and 7 bases from J, the junction contained 15 bases not matched to a gene. This CDR3 is 16 amino acids long. Germline values: CDR1 SGHAT, CDR2 FQNNGV.